The T cell receptor (beta chain) under discussion was sequenced for a study of response to subunit inactivated influenza vaccine. In TCRdb, the RT-PCR reads were re-called with MiXCR into one record per CDR3 protein. The data contain about 780,000 distinct CDR3 sequences, around a sixth of them seen just once; the ten biggest clones take up around 9.9%. This clonotype was counted between two and nine times. Its matching antigen is unknown. The study, taken as a whole, reports: The authors suggested that every seasonal influenza vaccination recruits few new T cells.

The germline gives CDR1 SGHTA, CDR2 FQGNSA. The CDR3 length is 15 residues. Trimming shortened V by 5 bases and J by 4 bases, and 18 bases separated the two germline ends. The rearrangement links TRBV7-2 to TRBJ2-7; possible D gene TRBD2, 6 bases. The clonotype was recovered from a man between 45 and 60 years old who received an inactivated influenza vaccine. The sequencing used PBMCs from blood, collected 5 days after vaccination. The CDR3 spells CASSPSGGTVYEQYF. CDR3 DNA sequence: TGTGCCAGCAGCCCCTCAGGAGGGACGGTATACGAGCAGTACTTC.